This T cell receptor (beta chain) was sequenced during a study of cytomegalovirus exposure and HLA in healthy donors. The PCR had 60 Vbeta and 13 Jbeta primers. Libraries were prepared by immunoSEQ multiplex PCR; TCRdb keeps only in-frame clonotypes and omits some of them. Of approximately 32,000 clones listed, roughly 84% are singletons. This clone has only one observation. Germline V gene lookup returns CDR1 LNHDA and CDR2 SQIVND (reference sequence). The V gene lost 4 bases and the J gene lost 7 bases, with 11 bases spanning the gap. This CDR3 has 13 amino acids. V and J are TRBV19 and TRBJ1-5; a weak D match, TRBD1 (5 bases). Specimen: PBMCs. The TCR was taken from a young woman in good health and CMV-seronegative. The CDR3 region has the DNA TGTGCCAGTAGTAAAGGGGCTGAACAGCCCCAGCATTTT. Residues: CASSKGAEQPQHF.